The 12 T cell receptor beta chains in this list originate from one sample, sequenced in a study of long-term antiretroviral therapy in people with HIV. Researchers ran immunoSEQ v3.0 at survey level. The repertoire was sequenced with immunoSEQ multiplex PCR; TCRdb's copy has only in-frame clones and lacks some. Of roughly 18,000 clones listed, around 84% were seen once; the top ten hold roughly 8%. The input for sequencing was unsorted PBMCs, taken 0.9 years after starting antiretroviral therapy. The receptors were gathered from a young man with HIV.

The gene calls are TRBV5-8 and TRBJ2-7; D not resolved. The V end was cut by 1 base, the J end by 2 bases, with 13 bases between. The CDR3 has 15 residues. Germline V CDR1 and CDR2: SGHTS, YDEGEE. CDR3 nucleotide sequence: TGTGCCAGCAGCTTGTCGTGGCCCGGTCCCTACGAGCAGTACGTC. It is translated as CASSLSWPGPYEQYV.

This chain links TRBV28 with TRBJ1-2, with a weak D call TRBD1 (6 bases). V was pared by 6 bases and J by 8 bases, with 13 bases between. The CDR3 is made up of 12 amino acids. Per germline, CDR1 MDHEN and CDR2 SYDVKM. The CDR3 coding sequence is TGTGCCAGCAGGCACAGGGTTTTAGGCTACACCTTC. This encodes CASRHRVLGYTF.

The chain recombines TRBV19 with TRBJ2-3; no reliable D call. The CDR3 consists of 11 residues. Trimming removed 6 bases from V and 8 bases from J, with 9 bases in between. Per the germline V gene, CDR1 is LNHDA and CDR2 is SQIVND (reference sequence). CDR3 coding DNA: TGTGCCAGTAGCATATATAGTACGCAGTATTTT. Residues: CASSIYSTQYF.

This clone was seen just once. The rearrangement uses TRBV5-1 and TRBJ1-2; D possibly corresponds to TRBD1 (5 bases). Germline CDR1 and CDR2: SGHRS and YFSETQ. The CDR3 runs 14 residues. Trimming pared 6 bases from V and 3 bases from J, leaving 15 bases between. The CDR3 DNA is TGCGCCAGCACCGGGGGGAGAGCGGACTATGGCTACACCTTC. This translates into CASTGGRADYGYTF.

This clone has just a few counts. V is TRBV6-5 and J is TRBJ1-5; possible D gene TRBD1, 6 bases. With 6 bases removed from V and 4 bases from J, the gap between germline ends came to 13 bases. The CDR3 loop spans 14 amino acids. Germline CDR1 is MNHEY and CDR2 is SVGAGI. CDR3 loop: CASRGRGGNQPQHF. The CDR3 DNA reads TGTGCCAGCAGGGGTAGAGGGGGTAATCAGCCCCAGCATTTT.

This clone was detected only a few times. The V and J genes are TRBV10-3 and TRBJ2-1; D gene uncertain. The length of the CDR3 is 16 residues. Germline V gene data show CDR1 as ENHRY and CDR2 as SYGVKD. Trimming shortened V by 3 bases and J by 0 bases, and 12 bases separated the two germline ends. CDR3 sequence reads: CAISDPQKISYNEQFF. Here the CDR3 DNA reads TGTGCCATCAGTGACCCTCAGAAAATCTCCTACAATGAGCAGTTCTTC.

The chain recombines TRBV2 with TRBJ2-1; D ambiguous. V lost 4 bases and J 10 bases, leaving 14 bases between the germline ends. The germline V gene encodes CDR1 SNHLY and CDR2 FYNNEI. CDR3 length equals 13 residues. CDR3 bases: TGTGCCAGCAGTGTGGGTGTCAGGTACGAGCAGTTCTTC. This gives the protein CASSVGVRYEQFF.

The chain employs TRBV5-1 and TRBJ1-4; 8 positions match TRBD1. Germline V lookup: CDR1 SGHRS, CDR2 YFSETQ. CDR3 length: 16 residues. V dropped 3 bases and J dropped 12; count of bases not matched to a gene: 16. The CDR3 DNA follows: TGCGCCAGCAGCTCATGGGGGCAAACAGGGGGTGAGGAACTGTTTTTT. Translating it yields CASSSWGQTGGEELFF.

The rearrangement uses TRBV11-2 and TRBJ2-2, with TRBD1 identical over 7 bases. This CDR3 has 15 amino acids. Germline CDR1 reads SGHAT; CDR2 reads FQNNGV. V was pared by 4 bases and J by 4 bases, with 6 bases of the junction left unmatched. The CDR3 is CASSSRDRVTGELFF. CDR3 in DNA: TGTGCCAGCAGCTCCCGGGACAGAGTCACCGGGGAGCTGTTTTTT.

V and J are TRBV18 and TRBJ1-2; possible D gene TRBD1, 5 bases. CDR3 size: 15 residues. Trimming removed 4 bases at V and 4 bases at J, with 16 bases between. CDR1 is KGHSH and CDR2 is LQKENI in the germline V gene. For the CDR3, the DNA is TGTGCCAGCTCACTTGTCGGAGACAGCGCCTATGGCTACACCTTC. Translation: CASSLVGDSAYGYTF.

The V and J genes are TRBV5-5 and TRBJ2-5; D possibly matches TRBD1 or TRBD2 (5 bases each). The CDR3 is 19 residues long. The germline CDR1 and CDR2 sequences are SGHKS and YYEKEE (reference sequence). V lost 0 bases and J lost 0, with 21 bases in between. The CDR3 loop is CASSLEGIFFGRDQETQYF. The CDR3 bases are TGTGCCAGCAGCTTGGAGGGGATATTTTTTGGGCGGGACCAAGAGACCCAGTACTTC.

The chain recombines TRBV10-1 with TRBJ2-2, with TRBD2 as a possible D gene (6 bases). The CDR3 contains 14 residues. Trimming shortened V by 1 base and J by 7 bases, and 10 bases separated the two germline ends. CDR1 WNHNN and CDR2 SYGVQD come from the germline V gene (reference sequence). The CDR3 bases are TGCGCCAGCAGTGAGTTGCAGGGAGGCGGGGAGCTGTTTTTT. It yields the protein CASSELQGGGELFF.